The 24 T cell receptor beta chains given below trace back to one sample, sequenced in a study of blood T cell repertoires in COVID-19. Some clones are missing from TCRdb's copy, which holds only in-frame ones; the method was immunoSEQ multiplex PCR. The sample records around 200,000 clones, roughly four fifths being singletons. What was sequenced was peripheral blood. Receptors originate from a woman between 40 and 50 years old with acute or convalescent COVID-19.

The gene calls are TRBV6-6 and TRBJ1-2; tentative D call: TRBD1 (6 bases). Trimming removed 1 base from V and 4 bases from J, with 13 bases in between. This CDR3 comprises 15 residues. CDR1 MNHNY and CDR2 SVGAGI come from the germline V gene (reference sequence). CDR3 sequence (DNA): TGTGCCAGCAGTTACTTCCAGGACAGCCCCTATGGCTACACCTTC. This gives the protein CASSYFQDSPYGYTF.

This clone was detected only a few times. The chain recombines TRBV28 with TRBJ1-1; no clear D gene. Deletions cut 6 bases from V and 0 bases from J, with 11 bases between. This CDR3 spans 14 amino acids. Per the germline V gene, CDR1 is MDHEN and CDR2 is SYDVKM. The CDR3 protein is CASSPRFMNTEAFF. CDR3 DNA sequence: TGTGCCAGCAGCCCTCGTTTTATGAACACTGAAGCTTTCTTT.

This clone was recorded only once. This sequence joins TRBV6-5 and TRBJ1-5; a weak D match, TRBD1 (5 bases). Germline V gene lookup returns CDR1 MNHEY and CDR2 SVGAGI. The CDR3 is 13 amino acids. V was pared by 7 bases and J by 2 bases, with 9 bases between. In DNA, the CDR3 is TGTGCCAGCATGGGGGGGGGCAATCAGCCCCAGCATTTT. It encodes CASMGGGNQPQHF.

V and J are TRBV18 and TRBJ2-2; D might be TRBD2 (6 bases). Trimming removed 6 bases from V and 4 bases from J, with 15 bases in between. The length of the CDR3 is 15 residues. CDR1 and CDR2 from the germline V gene are KGHSH and LQKENI. The chain's CDR3 is CASSPAGPTTGELFF. CDR3 DNA: TGTGCCAGCTCCCCGGCGGGGCCGACCACCGGGGAGCTGTTTTTT.

V gene TRBV5-4 combines with J gene TRBJ1-6, with D uncertain. CDR1 is SGHNT and CDR2 is YYREEE in the germline V gene (reference sequence). CDR3 size: 13 residues. The V and J ends lost 4 bases and 10 bases respectively, with 12 bases between them. The CDR3 DNA follows: TGTGCCAGCAGCACCGAGCCAGGCTCACCCCTCCACTTT. This gives the protein CASSTEPGSPLHF. The complete variable domain, with remaining parts taken from reference TRBV5-4 and TRBJ1-6, reads ETGVTQSPTHLIKTRGQQVTLRCSSQSGHNTVSWYQQALGQGPQFIFQYYREEENGRGNFPPRFSGLQFPNYSSELNVNALELDDSALYLCASSTEPGSPLHFGNGTRLTVT.

This clone was observed a single time. This chain connects TRBV18 to TRBJ2-1, with D tentatively TRBD1 (6 bases). CDR3 length: 13 residues. V lost 4 bases, J lost 7 bases, and 11 bases lay in between. From germline, CDR1 is KGHSH and CDR2 LQKENI. The CDR3 loop is CASSLGQLNEQFF. CDR3 in DNA: TGTGCCAGCTCACTAGGACAGCTTAATGAGCAGTTCTTC.

The V call is TRBV19, the J call TRBJ2-1; 9 positions match TRBD2. V lost 10 bases and J lost 7; bases outside the gene matches: 8. Germline-derived CDR1 and CDR2 are LNHDA and SQIVND (reference sequence). CDR3 size: 13 residues. CDR3 in amino acids: CATKREVRNEQFF. The CDR3 DNA reads as TGTGCCACTAAGCGGGAGGTACGGAATGAGCAGTTCTTC. Full variable domain (remainder filled in from reference TRBV19 and TRBJ2-1): DGGITQSPKYLFRKEGQNVTLSCEQNLNHDAMYWYRQDPGQGLRLIYYSQIVNDFQKGDIAEGYSVSREKKESFPLTVTSAQKNPTAFYLCATKREVRNEQFFGPGTRLTVL.

The chain has TRBV6-5 and TRBJ2-7, with TRBD2 as a possible D gene (7 bases). This CDR3 has 13 amino acids. Germline CDR1 reads MNHEY; CDR2 reads SVGAGI. Trimming took off 8 bases at V and 9 bases at J, with 20 bases between the two ends. The CDR3 nucleotides are TGTGCCAGCCGGTTTGGAGGGGGGGACGGGCAGTACTTC. Translation: CASRFGGGDGQYF.

This chain uses TRBV13 with TRBJ1-1, with D uncertain. The CDR3 is 14 residues long. V was trimmed by 4 bases and J by 2 bases, leaving 11 bases between them. Germline CDR1 PRHDT, CDR2 FYEKMQ (reference sequence). The CDR3 sequence is CASSSHTANTEAFF. The CDR3 nucleotides are TGTGCCAGCAGCTCACACACAGCTAACACTGAAGCTTTCTTT.

This clone has only one observation. V usage is TRBV5-6 and J usage is TRBJ1-2, with a tentative D call TRBD1 (5 bases). V was clipped by 0 bases and J by 6 bases, with 18 bases between them. Germline V gene sequence: CDR1 SGHDT, CDR2 YYEEEE. The CDR3 length is 16 residues. CDR3 in DNA: TGTGCCAGCAGCTTGGTGGGACTCCTGAAAGCCGATGGCTACACCTTC. It specifies CASSLVGLLKADGYTF.

This chain joins TRBV19 and TRBJ1-5, with D possibly being TRBD1 (5 bases). With 6 bases removed from V and 4 bases from J, the gap between germline ends came to 7 bases. The germline CDR1 and CDR2 sequences are LNHDA and SQIVND (reference sequence). CDR3 length equals 12 residues. The CDR3 DNA reads as TGTGCCAGTAGGGGGGGGAATCAGCCCCAGCATTTT. Residues: CASRGGNQPQHF.

The chain recombines TRBV6-5 with TRBJ1-1, with a tentative D call TRBD1 (6 bases). Per the germline V gene, CDR1 is MNHEY and CDR2 is SVGAGI. CDR3 size: 14 residues. Trimming took off 6 bases at V and 5 bases at J, with 16 bases between the two ends. CDR3 in amino acids: CASRSTGYRTEAFF. The CDR3 DNA reads as TGTGCCAGCAGAAGTACAGGGTATCGGACTGAAGCTTTCTTT.

The J gene is TRBJ2-4, the V gene TRBV6-5; 7 bases fit TRBD1. CDR1 and CDR2 from the germline V gene are MNHEY and SVGAGI. The CDR3 is 14 residues long. J gave up 5 bases and V 2 bases, and 3 bases lay outside the gene matches. The CDR3 coding sequence is TGTGCCAGCAGTTACGAGGGGGCGCAAAACATTCAGTACTTC. Protein sequence: CASSYEGAQNIQYF.

V is TRBV27 and J is TRBJ1-2; no firm D call. V shed 0 bases and J shed 4 bases, with 9 bases lying between them. The CDR3 covers 14 residues. Germline V CDR1 and CDR2: MNHEY, SMNVEV (reference sequence). In DNA form, the CDR3 reads TGTGCCAGCAGTTTATCAGGAGGGATCTATGGCTACACCTTC. Residues: CASSLSGGIYGYTF.

This clone was counted a few times. This sample also contains other DNA sequences that code for the same CDR3. V and J are TRBV5-1 and TRBJ2-3; a possible D gene is TRBD2 (5 bases). The CDR3 length is 14 residues. Germline CDR1 and CDR2: SGHRS and YFSETQ. Trimming took off 0 bases at V and 3 bases at J, with 8 bases between the two ends. The CDR3 sequence is CASSLEGGTDTQYF. The CDR3 DNA is TGCGCCAGCAGCTTGGAGGGCGGGACAGATACGCAGTATTTT.

The V call is TRBV6-5, the J call TRBJ2-1, with 9 positions matching TRBD1. There are 14 residues in the CDR3. Germline-derived CDR1 and CDR2 are MNHEY and SVGAGI. The trim removed 4 bases at V and 8 bases at J, leaving 6 bases unmatched. The CDR3 protein is CASSWRTGDDEQFF. The CDR3 DNA follows: TGTGCCAGCAGTTGGCGGACAGGGGATGATGAGCAGTTCTTC.

The chain uses TRBV7-9 and TRBJ2-7, with a tentative D call TRBD1 (6 bases). V gave up 5 bases and J gave up 4 bases, with 15 bases separating them. The CDR3 length is 14 residues. CDR1 SEHNR and CDR2 FQNEAQ come from the germline V gene (reference sequence). The CDR3, as DNA: TGTGCCAGCAGCCCTCGACAGGCCCTTTACGAGCAGTACTTC. This codes for CASSPRQALYEQYF.

V is TRBV30 and J is TRBJ2-5; 11 nucleotides line up with TRBD2. Germline V gene data show CDR1 as GTSNPN and CDR2 as SVGIG (reference sequence). The CDR3 totals 15 residues. Unmatched junction bases numbered 6, after V lost 4 bases and J lost 2 bases. DNA of the CDR3: TGTGCCTGGATTCCGACTAGCGGGACACAAGAGACCCAGTACTTC. Residues: CAWIPTSGTQETQYF.

About this clone: Within the sample, other DNA sequences also encode this same CDR3. The genes are TRBV2 and TRBJ2-5; possible D gene TRBD2, 5 bases. CDR1 is SNHLY and CDR2 is FYNNEI in the germline V gene. This CDR3 comprises 12 residues. The V and J ends lost 3 bases and 5 bases respectively, with 7 bases between them. CDR3 nucleotide sequence: TGTGCCAGCAGTGACCGCGGGGAGACCCAGTACTTC. Translating gives CASSDRGETQYF.

This sequence joins TRBV6-6 and TRBJ1-6; a possible D gene is TRBD1 (5 bases). CDR3 length equals 15 residues. With 7 bases removed from V and 6 bases from J, the gap between germline ends came to 16 bases. Looked up from germline, CDR1 is MNHNY and CDR2 is SVGAGI (reference sequence). The CDR3 sequence: CASIQRGESNSPLHF. CDR3 bases: TGTGCCAGCATCCAACGGGGGGAAAGTAATTCACCCCTCCACTTT.

V is TRBV5-1 and J is TRBJ1-2; no clear D gene. Germline values: CDR1 SGHRS, CDR2 YFSETQ. Trimming cost V 0 bases and J 1 base, with 7 bases left between them. The CDR3 loop spans 14 amino acids. The CDR3 DNA is TGCGCCAGCAGCTTGGTATCAGTTAACTATGGCTACACCTTC. Translating gives CASSLVSVNYGYTF.

This chain joins TRBV7-3 and TRBJ2-3, with D possibly being TRBD2 (5 bases). The germline V gene has CDR1 SGHTA and CDR2 FQGTGA. The CDR3 contains 15 residues. Between the trimmed V and J ends, which lost 5 bases and 4 bases, there was a span of 16 bases. The CDR3 loop is CASSPGNPAADTQYF. The DNA of the CDR3 is TGTGCCAGCAGCCCCGGGAACCCCGCGGCAGATACGCAGTATTTT. Variable domain in full (rest from reference TRBV7-3 and TRBJ2-3): GAGVSQTPSNKVTEKGKYVELRCDPISGHTALYWYRQSLGQGPEFLIYFQGTGAADDSGLPNDRFFAVRPEGSVSTLKIQRTERGDSAVYLCASSPGNPAADTQYFGPGTRLTVL.

In this sample, this clone turned up once. This chain joins TRBV27 and TRBJ1-3; the match to TRBD1 covers 7 bases. From germline, CDR1 is MNHEY and CDR2 SMNVEV (reference sequence). V lost 5 bases, J lost 9 bases, and 7 bases stayed unmatched. The CDR3 runs 13 residues. The CDR3 sequence is CASSTNDRATIYF. The CDR3 bases are TGTGCCAGCAGTACTAATGACAGGGCCACCATATATTTT.

As DNA, the CDR3 is TGCGCCGGAATTGAGGCCGCCGGAGATACGCAGTATTTT. Translating it yields CAGIEAAGDTQYF. The V and J genes are TRBV5-1 and TRBJ2-3; D gene uncertain. The ends were cut back, 10 bases at V and 5 bases at J, with 17 bases in the middle. The CDR3 is 13 amino acids. CDR1 is SGHRS and CDR2 is YFSETQ in the germline V gene.